This TCR beta chain was found in a study of blood T cells in healthy people across ages. Primed by a sample-barcoded 5' primer and a J-beta primer mix, a second PCR proceeded for roughly 6 to 12 cycles. TCRdb passed the 5' RACE reads through MiXCR, listing each CDR3 protein once. The sample carries hundreds of thousands of distinct CDR3 sequences, about half recorded once. The CDR3 loop spans 14 amino acids. V lost 1 base and J lost 3, with 10 bases in between. The germline CDR1 and CDR2 sequences are DFQATT and SNEGSKA (reference sequence). The receptor comes from a woman in her sixties or seventies in good health. The V gene is TRBV20-1, the J gene TRBJ2-1; TRBD2 is a possible D gene (6 bases). Sequencing was carried out using blood. The CDR3 DNA reads TGCAGTGCTAGAGGGGACTTGGGCTACAATGAGCAGTTCTTC. This encodes CSARGDLGYNEQFF.